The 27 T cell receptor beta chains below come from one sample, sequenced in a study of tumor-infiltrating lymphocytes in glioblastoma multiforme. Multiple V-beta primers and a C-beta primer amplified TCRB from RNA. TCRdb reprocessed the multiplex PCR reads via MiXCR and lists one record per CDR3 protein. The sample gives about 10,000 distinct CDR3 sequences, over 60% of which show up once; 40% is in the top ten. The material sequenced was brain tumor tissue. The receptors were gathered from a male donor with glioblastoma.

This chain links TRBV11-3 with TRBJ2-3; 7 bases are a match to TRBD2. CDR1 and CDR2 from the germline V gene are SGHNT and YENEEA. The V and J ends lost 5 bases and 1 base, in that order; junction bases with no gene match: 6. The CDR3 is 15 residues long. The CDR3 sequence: CASSNGGSRTDTQYF. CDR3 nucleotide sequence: TGTGCCAGCAGCAACGGGGGGTCACGCACAGATACGCAGTATTTT.

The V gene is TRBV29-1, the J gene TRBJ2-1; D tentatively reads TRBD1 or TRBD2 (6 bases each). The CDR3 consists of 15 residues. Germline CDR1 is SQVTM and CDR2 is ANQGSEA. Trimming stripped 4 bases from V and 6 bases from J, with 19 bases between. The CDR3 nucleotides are TGCAGCGTTGGGGGGCGGCAGGAGGGGGGCAATGAGCAGTTCTTC. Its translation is CSVGGRQEGGNEQFF.

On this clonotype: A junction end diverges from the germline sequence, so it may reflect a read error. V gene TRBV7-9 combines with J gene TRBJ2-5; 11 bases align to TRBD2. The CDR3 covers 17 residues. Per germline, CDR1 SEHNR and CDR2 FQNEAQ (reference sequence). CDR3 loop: CAGSSGLAEGRSETQYF. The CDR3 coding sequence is TGTGCCGGCAGCTCGGGACTAGCGGAAGGGCGCTCAGAGACCCAGTACTTC. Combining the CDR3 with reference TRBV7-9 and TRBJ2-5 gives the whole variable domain DTGVSQNPRHKITKRGQNVTFRCDPISEHNRLYWYRQTLGQGPEFLTYFQNEAQLEKSRLLSDRFSAERPKGSFSTLEIQRTEQGDSAMYLCAGSSGLAEGRSETQYFGPGTRLLVL.

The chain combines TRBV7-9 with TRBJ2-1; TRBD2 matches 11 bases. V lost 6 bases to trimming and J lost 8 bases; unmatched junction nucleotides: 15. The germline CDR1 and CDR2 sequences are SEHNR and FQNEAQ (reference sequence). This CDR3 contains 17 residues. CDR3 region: CASRSTSGMTLYDEQFF. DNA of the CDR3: TGTGCCAGCAGGTCGACTAGCGGGATGACACTTTACGATGAGCAGTTCTTC.

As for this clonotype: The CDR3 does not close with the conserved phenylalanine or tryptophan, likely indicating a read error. For the CDR3, the DNA is TGTGCCAGCAGCTCGCTCCCCGGAGCGGGAGGGGACACAGATACGCAGTATTCT. Protein: CASSSLPGAGGDTDTQYS. The V gene is TRBV5-1, the J gene TRBJ2-3; TRBD2 matches at 10 bases. The germline V gene encodes CDR1 SGHRS and CDR2 YFSETQ. There are 18 residues in the CDR3.

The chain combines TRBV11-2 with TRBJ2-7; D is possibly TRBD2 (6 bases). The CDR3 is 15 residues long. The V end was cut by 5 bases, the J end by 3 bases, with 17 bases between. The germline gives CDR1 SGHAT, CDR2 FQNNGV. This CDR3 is CASSGGVGRIYEQYV. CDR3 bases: TGTGCCAGCAGCGGAGGGGTGGGTCGGATCTACGAGCAGTACGTC.

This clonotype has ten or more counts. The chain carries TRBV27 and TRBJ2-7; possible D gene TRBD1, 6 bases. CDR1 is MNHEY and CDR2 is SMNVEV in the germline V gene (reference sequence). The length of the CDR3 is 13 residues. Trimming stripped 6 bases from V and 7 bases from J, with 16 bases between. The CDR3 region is CASSQDLGTEQYF. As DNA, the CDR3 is TGTGCCAGCAGCCAAGATCTAGGGACAGAGCAGTACTTC.

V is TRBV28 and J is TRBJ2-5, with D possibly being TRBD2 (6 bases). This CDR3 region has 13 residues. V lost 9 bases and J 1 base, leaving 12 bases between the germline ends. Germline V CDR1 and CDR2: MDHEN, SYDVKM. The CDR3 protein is CASLADTQETQYF. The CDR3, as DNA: TGTGCCAGTTTAGCGGATACCCAAGAGACCCAGTACTTC.

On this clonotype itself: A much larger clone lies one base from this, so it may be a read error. CDR3: CASSFTNAGANVLTF. Written as DNA, the CDR3 is TGTGCCAGCAGCTTTACTAACGCTGGGGCCAACGTCCTGACTTTC. The rearrangement joins TRBV7-3 to TRBJ2-6; no clear D. The germline gives CDR1 SGHTA, CDR2 FQGTGA. The V and J ends lost 3 bases and 2 bases respectively, with 8 bases between them. The length of the CDR3 is 15 residues.

This CDR3 is CASSPRYGTETDTQYF. The CDR3 region has the DNA TGTGCCAGCAGCCCCCGTTACGGGACAGAAACAGATACGCAGTATTTT. This chain uses TRBV11-1 with TRBJ2-3; 7 bases are a match to TRBD1. The V segment lost 5 bases and the J segment 3 bases; nucleotides outside the gene matches: 11. The CDR3 loop spans 16 amino acids. Germline CDR1 and CDR2: SGHAT and FQDESV (reference sequence).

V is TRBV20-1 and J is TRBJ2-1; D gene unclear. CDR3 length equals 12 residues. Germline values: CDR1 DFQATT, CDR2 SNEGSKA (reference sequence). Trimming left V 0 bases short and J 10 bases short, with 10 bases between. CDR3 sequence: CSARDDDHEQFF. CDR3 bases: TGCAGTGCTAGAGACGATGATCACGAGCAGTTCTTC.

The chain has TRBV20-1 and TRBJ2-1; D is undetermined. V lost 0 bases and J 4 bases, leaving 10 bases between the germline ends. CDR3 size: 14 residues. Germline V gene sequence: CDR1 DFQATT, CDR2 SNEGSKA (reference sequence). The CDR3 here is CSARDLRIYNEQFF. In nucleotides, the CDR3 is TGCAGTGCTAGAGATCTTAGGATTTACAATGAGCAGTTCTTC.

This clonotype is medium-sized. Here the CDR3 reads CASSQAGHLAKNIQYF. In DNA form, the CDR3 reads TGTGCCAGCAGCCAAGCGGGACATTTAGCCAAAAACATTCAGTACTTC. The V and J genes are TRBV14 and TRBJ2-4; D possibly corresponds to TRBD1 (6 bases). This CDR3 is 16 amino acids long. The V and J ends lost 1 base and 0 bases respectively, with 10 bases between them. Germline CDR1 SGHDN, CDR2 FVKESK.

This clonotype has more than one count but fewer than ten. DNA for the CDR3: TGTGCCAGCAGCTTAGATACCGGGAGCTCCTACGAGCAGTACTTC. Its protein is CASSLDTGSSYEQYF. This rearrangement joins TRBV11-3 to TRBJ2-7, with a tentative D call TRBD2 (6 bases). The CDR3 covers 15 residues. Germline CDR1 reads SGHNT; CDR2 reads YENEEA. Trimming removed 0 bases at V and 0 bases at J, with 9 bases between.

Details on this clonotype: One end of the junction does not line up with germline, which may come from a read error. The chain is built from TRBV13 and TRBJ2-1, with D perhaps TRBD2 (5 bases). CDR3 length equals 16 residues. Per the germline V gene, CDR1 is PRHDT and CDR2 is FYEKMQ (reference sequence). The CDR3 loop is CACSLDASTAEDEQFF. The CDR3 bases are TGTGCCTGCAGTTTAGACGCTAGCACGGCGGAGGATGAGCAGTTCTTC.

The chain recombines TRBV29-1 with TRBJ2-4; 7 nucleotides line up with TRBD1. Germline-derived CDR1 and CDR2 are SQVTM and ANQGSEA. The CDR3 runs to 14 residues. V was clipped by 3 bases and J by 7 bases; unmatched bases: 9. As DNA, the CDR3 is TGCAGCGTTGACGACAGGGCGGGTGGGAACATTCAGTACTTC. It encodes CSVDDRAGGNIQYF. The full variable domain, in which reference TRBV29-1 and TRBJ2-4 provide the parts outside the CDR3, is SAVISQKPSRDICQRGTSLTIQCQVDSQVTMMFWYRQQPGQSLTLIATANQGSEATYESGFVIDKFPISRPNLTFSTLTVSNMSPEDSSIYLCSVDDRAGGNIQYFGAGTRLSVL.

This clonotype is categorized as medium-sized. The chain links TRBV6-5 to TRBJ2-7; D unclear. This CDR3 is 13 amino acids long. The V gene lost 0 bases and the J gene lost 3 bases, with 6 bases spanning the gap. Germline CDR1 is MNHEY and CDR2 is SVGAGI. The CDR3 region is CASSYSYSYEQYF. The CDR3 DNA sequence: TGTGCCAGCAGTTACTCGTACAGCTACGAGCAGTACTTC.

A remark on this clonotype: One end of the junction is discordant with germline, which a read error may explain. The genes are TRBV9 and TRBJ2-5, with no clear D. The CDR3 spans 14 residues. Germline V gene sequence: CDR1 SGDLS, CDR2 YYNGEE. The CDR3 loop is CASSVDIAQATQYF. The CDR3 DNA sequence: TGTGCCAGCAGCGTAGACATAGCCCAAGCGACCCAGTACTTC. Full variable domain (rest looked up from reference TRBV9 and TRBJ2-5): DSGVTQTPKHLITATGQRVTLRCSPRSGDLSVYWYQQSLDQGLQFLIQYYNGEERAKGNILERFSAQQFPDLHSELNLSSLELGDSALYFCASSVDIAQATQYFGPGTRLLVL.

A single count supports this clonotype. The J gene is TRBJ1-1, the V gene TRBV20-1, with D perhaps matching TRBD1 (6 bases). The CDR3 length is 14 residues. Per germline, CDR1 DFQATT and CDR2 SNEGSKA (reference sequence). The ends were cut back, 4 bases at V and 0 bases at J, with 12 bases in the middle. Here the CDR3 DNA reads TGCAGTGCTAATGAGGGGGGTCTGAACACTGAAGCTTTCTTT. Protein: CSANEGGLNTEAFF.

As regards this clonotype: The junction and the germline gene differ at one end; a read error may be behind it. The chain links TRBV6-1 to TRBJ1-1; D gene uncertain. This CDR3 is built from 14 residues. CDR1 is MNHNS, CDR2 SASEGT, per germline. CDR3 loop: CASTIPLLNTEAFF. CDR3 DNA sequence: TGTGCAAGCACCATCCCTTTGTTGAACACTGAAGCTTTCTTT.

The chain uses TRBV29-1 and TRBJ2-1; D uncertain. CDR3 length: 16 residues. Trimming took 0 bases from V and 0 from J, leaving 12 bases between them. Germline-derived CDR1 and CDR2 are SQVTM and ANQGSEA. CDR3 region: CSVEDQDRSSYNEQFF. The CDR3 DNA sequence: TGCAGCGTTGAAGATCAGGACCGCAGCTCCTACAATGAGCAGTTCTTC.

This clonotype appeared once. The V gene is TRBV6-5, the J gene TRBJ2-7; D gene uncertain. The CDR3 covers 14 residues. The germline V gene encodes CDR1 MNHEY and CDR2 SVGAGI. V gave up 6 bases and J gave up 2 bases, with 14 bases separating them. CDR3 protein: CASSAMEAPYEQYF. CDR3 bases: TGTGCCAGCAGCGCCATGGAAGCCCCCTACGAGCAGTACTTC.

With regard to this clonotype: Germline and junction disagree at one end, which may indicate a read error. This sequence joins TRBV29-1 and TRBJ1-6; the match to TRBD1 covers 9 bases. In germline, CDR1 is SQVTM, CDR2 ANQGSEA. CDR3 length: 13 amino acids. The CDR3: CCVARDRESPPHF. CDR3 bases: TGCTGCGTTGCCAGGGACAGGGAATCACCCCCCCACTTT.

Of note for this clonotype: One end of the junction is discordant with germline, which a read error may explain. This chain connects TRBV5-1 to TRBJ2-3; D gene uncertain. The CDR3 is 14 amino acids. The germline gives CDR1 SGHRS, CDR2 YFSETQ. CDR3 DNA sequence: TGCGCCAGCAGCCAGGACCAACACACGGATATGCAGTATTTT. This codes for CASSQDQHTDMQYF.

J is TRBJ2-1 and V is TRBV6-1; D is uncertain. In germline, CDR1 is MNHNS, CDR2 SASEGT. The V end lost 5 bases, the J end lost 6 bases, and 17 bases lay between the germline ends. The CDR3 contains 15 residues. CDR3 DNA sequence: TGTGCCAGCAGTCAAGAAGCCGTAGCATGCAATGAGCAGTTCTTC. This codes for CASSQEAVACNEQFF.

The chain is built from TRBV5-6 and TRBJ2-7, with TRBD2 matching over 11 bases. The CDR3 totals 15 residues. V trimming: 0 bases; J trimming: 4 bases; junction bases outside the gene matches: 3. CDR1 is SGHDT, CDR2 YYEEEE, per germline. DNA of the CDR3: TGTGCCAGCAGCTTGGTCGGGACTAGCGGTTACGAGCAGTACTTC. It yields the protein CASSLVGTSGYEQYF.

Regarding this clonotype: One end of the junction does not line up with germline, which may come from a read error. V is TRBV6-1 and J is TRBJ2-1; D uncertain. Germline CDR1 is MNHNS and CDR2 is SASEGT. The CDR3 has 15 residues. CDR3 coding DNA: TGTTCCAGCAGTGAAGAAGTCGTAGCATACAATGAGCAATTCTTT. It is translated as CSSSEEVVAYNEQFF.